The clone carrying this T cell receptor beta chain is a singleton in its sample. The record originates from a study of blood T cell repertoires in COVID-19. The protocol was immunoSEQ multiplex PCR, while the TCRdb copy is restricted to in-frame clones and leaves out a portion. The table lists about 280,000 clones, around 90% of them singletons, with 2% to 2.5% in the top ten. This TCR came from a man aged 50 or older with acute or convalescent COVID-19. Material: peripheral blood.

The CDR3 loop is CASSLPWTSGSTGELFF. The CDR3 coding sequence is TGTGCCAGCAGCTTACCCTGGACTAGCGGGTCCACCGGGGAGCTGTTTTTT. The chain has TRBV7-3 and TRBJ2-2; TRBD2 aligns across 11 bases. V was clipped by 2 bases and J by 4 bases; unmatched bases: 6. CDR1 SGHTA and CDR2 FQGTGA come from the germline V gene. The CDR3 loop spans 17 amino acids.